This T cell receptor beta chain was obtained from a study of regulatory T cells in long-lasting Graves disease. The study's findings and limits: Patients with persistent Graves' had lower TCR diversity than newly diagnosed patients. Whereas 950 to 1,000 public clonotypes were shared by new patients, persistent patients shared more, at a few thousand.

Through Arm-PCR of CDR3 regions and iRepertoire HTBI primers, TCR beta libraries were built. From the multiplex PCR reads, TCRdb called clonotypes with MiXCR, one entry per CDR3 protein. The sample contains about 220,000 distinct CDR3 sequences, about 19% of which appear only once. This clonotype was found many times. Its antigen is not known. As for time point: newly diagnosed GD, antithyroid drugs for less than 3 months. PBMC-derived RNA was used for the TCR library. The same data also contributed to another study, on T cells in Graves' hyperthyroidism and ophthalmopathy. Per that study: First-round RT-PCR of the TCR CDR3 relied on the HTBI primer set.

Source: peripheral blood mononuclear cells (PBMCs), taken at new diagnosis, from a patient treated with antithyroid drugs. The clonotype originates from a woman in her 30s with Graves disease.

The CDR3 is CASSDETGISNTGELFF. The CDR3 nucleotides read TGTGCCAGCAGTGACGAAACAGGGATTTCAAACACCGGGGAGCTGTTTTTT. The V call is TRBV3-1, the J call TRBJ2-2, with D perhaps TRBD1 (6 bases). Trimming pared 6 bases from V and 2 bases from J, leaving 19 bases between. The CDR3 runs to 17 residues. CDR1 is LGHDT, CDR2 YNNKEL, per germline (reference sequence).